These 12 T cell receptor beta chains were all obtained from the same sample, sequenced in a study of T cell repertoires in cytomegalovirus infection. In TCRdb, the reads were re-called with MiXCR into one record per CDR3 protein. This table has approximately 630,000 distinct CDR3 sequences, roughly 24% appearing once. Material: CD8+ T cells from PBMCs. These receptors all stem from a human donor in good health (CMV status not recorded). Some clones in this sample may be carry-over from other donors' samples.

Only a few counts were recorded for this clonotype. The rearrangement uses TRBV7-6 and TRBJ1-3; D gene unclear. CDR3 length: 16 residues. The germline V gene encodes CDR1 SGHVS and CDR2 FNYEAQ. Trimming left V 6 bases short and J 0 bases short, with 15 bases between. CDR3 amino acids: CASSFDTTSSGNTIYF. Written as DNA, the CDR3 is TGTGCCAGCAGTTTCGACACAACCTCCTCTGGAAACACCATATATTTT.

A few counts support this clonotype. CDR3 region: CASSSFRDEHF. The CDR3 DNA reads as TGTGCCAGCAGTTCATTCCGGGACGAGCATTTT. The chain joins TRBV28 to TRBJ1-5; TRBD1 might be the D (5 bases). The CDR3 is 11 residues long. The V end lost 4 bases, the J end lost 14 bases, and 12 bases lay between the germline ends. Germline CDR1 MDHEN, CDR2 SYDVKM.

The table lists this clonotype with many counts. The chain employs TRBV20-1 and TRBJ2-2, with D uncertain. The CDR3 is 15 residues long. Germline CDR1 is DFQATT and CDR2 is SNEGSKA (reference sequence). V lost 5 bases and J 1 base, leaving 14 bases between the germline ends. The CDR3 here is CSAPSQGGNTGELFF. CDR3 in DNA: TGCAGTGCTCCCTCCCAAGGCGGGAACACCGGGGAGCTGTTTTTT.

This clonotype was detected only a few times. The V call is TRBV20-1, the J call TRBJ2-3; 10 bases agree with TRBD1. The CDR3 is made up of 16 amino acids. Trimming cost V 6 bases and J 5 bases; bases outside gene matches: 14. Germline V gene sequence: CDR1 DFQATT, CDR2 SNEGSKA (reference sequence). This CDR3 is CSAPRGQGILKDTQYF. In DNA form, the CDR3 reads TGCAGTGCCCCACGGGGACAGGGGATTTTGAAAGATACGCAGTATTTT.

This clonotype was seen a few times. This rearrangement joins TRBV4-3 to TRBJ2-3, with D unclear. The CDR3 sequence is 15 residues long. Germline loops: CDR1 LGHNA, CDR2 YSLEER. V shed 0 bases and J shed 0 bases, with 7 bases lying between them. The CDR3 DNA sequence: TGCGCCAGCAGCCAAGATACTATTAGCACAGATACGCAGTATTTT. Translating it yields CASSQDTISTDTQYF.

V gene TRBV20-1 combines with J gene TRBJ2-3; 10 nucleotides match TRBD2. Germline-derived CDR1 and CDR2 are DFQATT and SNEGSKA (reference sequence). The V and J ends lost 5 bases and 5 bases, in that order; junction bases with no gene match: 7. The CDR3 length is 14 residues. The CDR3 reads CSAGSGGAGDTQYF. In DNA, the CDR3 is TGCAGTGCTGGGAGCGGGGGGGCTGGAGATACGCAGTATTTT.

This chain links TRBV20-1 with TRBJ1-1; D remains unclear. The germline V gene has CDR1 DFQATT and CDR2 SNEGSKA (reference sequence). The V and J ends lost 0 bases and 2 bases respectively, with 10 bases between them. This CDR3 contains 14 residues. The CDR3 region is CSAREERRNTEAFF. The DNA of the CDR3 is TGCAGTGCTAGAGAAGAGAGAAGAAACACTGAAGCTTTCTTT.

This clonotype showed up just a few times. The V gene is TRBV5-4, the J gene TRBJ2-7, with a tentative D call TRBD2 (5 bases). V gave up 4 bases and J gave up 5 bases, with 13 bases separating them. There are 13 residues in the CDR3. From germline, CDR1 is SGHNT and CDR2 YYREEE (reference sequence). The CDR3: CASSRTGINEQYV. The CDR3 DNA is TGTGCCAGCAGCAGGACTGGTATCAACGAGCAGTACGTC.

This clonotype was observed at least ten times. This chain links TRBV7-9 with TRBJ2-1, with D tentatively TRBD2 (5 bases). In germline, CDR1 is SEHNR, CDR2 FQNEAQ (reference sequence). CDR3 length: 16 residues. Trimming left V 5 bases short and J 8 bases short, with 22 bases between. The CDR3 loop reads CASSIKDGVGRDEQFF. CDR3 DNA: TGTGCCAGCAGCATTAAGGACGGGGTCGGGCGCGATGAGCAGTTCTTC. The full variable domain, in which reference TRBV7-9 and TRBJ2-1 provide the parts outside the CDR3, is DTGVSQNPRHKITKRGQNVTFRCDPISEHNRLYWYRQTLGQGPEFLTYFQNEAQLEKSRLLSDRFSAERPKGSFSTLEIQRTEQGDSAMYLCASSIKDGVGRDEQFFGPGTRLTVL.

The CDR3 here is CASSAKTGNTEAFF. Here the CDR3 DNA reads TGTGCCAGCAGCGCAAAGACTGGGAACACTGAAGCTTTCTTT. V is TRBV7-9 and J is TRBJ1-1; D is unclear. Trimming removed 5 bases at V and 1 base at J, with 11 bases between. This CDR3 has 14 amino acids. Looked up from germline, CDR1 is SEHNR and CDR2 is FQNEAQ (reference sequence). Full variable domain (remainder filled in from reference TRBV7-9 and TRBJ1-1): DTGVSQNPRHKITKRGQNVTFRCDPISEHNRLYWYRQTLGQGPEFLTYFQNEAQLEKSRLLSDRFSAERPKGSFSTLEIQRTEQGDSAMYLCASSAKTGNTEAFFGQGTRLTVV.

This clonotype showed up just a few times. The rearrangement uses TRBV7-3 and TRBJ2-5; the D gene is possibly TRBD2 (6 bases). This CDR3 is 15 amino acids long. Germline V CDR1 and CDR2: SGHTA, FQGTGA. Trimming pared 5 bases from V and 7 bases from J, leaving 20 bases between. The CDR3 DNA sequence: TGTGCCAGCAGCGAGGCCGGGAGTCCCGCGAGGACCCAGTACTTC. Protein: CASSEAGSPARTQYF.

This clonotype has more than one count but fewer than ten. V and J are TRBV27 and TRBJ2-7; TRBD1 is a possible D gene (6 bases). Trimming shortened V by 6 bases and J by 3 bases, and 18 bases separated the two germline ends. The CDR3 runs 15 residues. Germline lookup yields CDR1 MNHEY and CDR2 SMNVEV (reference sequence). CDR3 in amino acids: CASRAGAMRGYEQYF. The CDR3 region has the DNA TGTGCCAGCAGAGCAGGGGCGATGCGCGGCTACGAGCAGTACTTC.